The 29 T cell receptor beta chains reported below all come from one sample, sequenced in a study of breast tumors, draining lymph nodes, adjacent tissues (dated by TCRdb to 2016 to 2018). To prepare the library, multiplex PCR was applied. TCRdb names Illumina HiSeq 2000 as the instrument used. The raw public data were reprocessed by TCRdb itself: fastp quality trimming at Q25, MiXCR clonotype calling, in-frame beta chains only. Each CDR3 protein appears once, grouped with its most common genes and DNA. In all, the sample holds 75,000 to 100,000 distinct CDR3 sequences, and about 21% of those were seen once. The ten largest make up around 2.5% of the sample. The axillary draining lymph nodes of breast cancer patients were the source of the lymph node samples. Material: axillary lymph node tissue. The receptors shown here come from a female donor with breast cancer. Some clones in this sample may be carry-over from other donors' samples.

This chain links TRBV28 with TRBJ2-7, with a tentative D call TRBD1 (5 bases). In germline, CDR1 is MDHEN, CDR2 SYDVKM. The CDR3 has 15 residues. The V gene lost 7 bases and the J gene lost 4 bases, with 20 bases spanning the gap. CDR3 loop: CASTYETLQGYEQYF. CDR3 bases: TGTGCCAGCACTTATGAGACACTCCAGGGATACGAGCAGTACTTC. Variable domain in full (rest from reference TRBV28 and TRBJ2-7): DVKVTQSSRYLVKRTGEKVFLECVQDMDHENMFWYRQDPGLGLRLIYFSYDVKMKEKGDIPEGYSVSREKKERFSLILESASTNQTSMYLCASTYETLQGYEQYFGPGTRLTVT.

Remarks on this clonotype: A read error may explain this, as a much larger clone is one base away. The rearrangement joins TRBV4-2 to TRBJ2-5; tentatively, D is TRBD2 (6 bases). This CDR3 is 14 amino acids long. CDR1 and CDR2 from the germline V gene are LGHNA and YNFKEQ. The CDR3 DNA reads TGTGCCAGCAGCGTACGGGGACTCCAAGAGACCCGGTACTTC. This encodes CASSVRGLQETRYF.

The table lists this clonotype with many counts. The V and J genes are TRBV10-3 and TRBJ2-3; 7 bases match TRBD1. V shed 8 bases and J 5 bases; nucleotides not matched to a gene: 13. This CDR3 has 15 residues. Per the germline V gene, CDR1 is ENHRY and CDR2 is SYGVKD. The CDR3 DNA is TGTGCCATCCGAACAGGGGTCACATCCCTAGATACGCAGTATTTT. It specifies CAIRTGVTSLDTQYF.

The CDR3 sequence: CASRINSGRGWPDTQYF. The CDR3 region has the DNA TGTGCCAGCAGAATAAATAGCGGGAGGGGGTGGCCAGATACGCAGTATTTT. This chain connects TRBV11-2 to TRBJ2-3; 11 positions match TRBD2. Germline V lookup: CDR1 SGHAT, CDR2 FQNNGV. V gave up 6 bases and J gave up 4 bases; unmatched junction bases: 12. The CDR3 totals 17 residues.

Remarks on this clonotype: A read error may be the cause here, since a much bigger clone is one base away. This sequence joins TRBV9 and TRBJ2-5, with 10 bases that match TRBD2. Germline V gene data show CDR1 as SGDLS and CDR2 as YYNGEE. This CDR3 region has 16 residues. The CDR3 spells CASGVEAGGPEETQYF. The CDR3 nucleotides read TGTGCCAGCGGCGTAGAAGCGGGAGGGCCAGAGGAGACCCAGTACTTC. The full variable domain, with the rest looked up from reference TRBV9 and TRBJ2-5, is DSGVTQTPKHLITATGQRVTLRCSPRSGDLSVYWYQQSLDQGLQFLIQYYNGEERAKGNILERFSAQQFPDLHSELNLSSLELGDSALYFCASGVEAGGPEETQYFGPGTRLLVL.

For this clonotype: At one end, the junction sequence differs from germline, possibly due to a read error. The chain carries TRBV5-1 and TRBJ2-1; TRBD2 agrees at 8 bases. The V gene's germline CDR1 is SGHRS and CDR2 YFSETQ. The CDR3 loop spans 15 amino acids. The chain's CDR3 is CASSFGTSGFNEQLF. CDR3 DNA: TGCGCCAGCAGCTTTGGAACTAGCGGATTCAATGAGCAGCTCTTC. The complete variable domain, with remaining parts taken from reference TRBV5-1 and TRBJ2-1, reads KAGVTQTPRYLIKTRGQQVTLSCSPISGHRSVSWYQQTPGQGLQFLFEYFSETQRNKGNFPGRFSGRQFSNSRSEMNVSTLELGDSALYLCASSFGTSGFNEQLFGPGTRLTVL.

This clonotype was seen repeatedly, ten times or more. The genes are TRBV7-3 and TRBJ2-7; 9 nucleotides match TRBD2. The CDR3 sequence is 15 residues long. Germline V lookup: CDR1 SGHTA, CDR2 FQGTGA. With 2 bases clipped from V and 2 bases from J, the junction kept 4 bases outside the gene matches. The CDR3 sequence: CASSLGLAGPYEQYF. CDR3 bases: TGTGCCAGCAGCTTAGGGCTAGCGGGGCCCTACGAGCAGTACTTC. Based on the CDR3 plus reference TRBV7-3 and TRBJ2-7, the full variable domain is GAGVSQTPSNKVTEKGKYVELRCDPISGHTALYWYRQSLGQGPEFLIYFQGTGAADDSGLPNDRFFAVRPEGSVSTLKIQRTERGDSAVYLCASSLGLAGPYEQYFGPGTRLTVT.

This clonotype was seen a handful of times. The V gene is TRBV20-1, the J gene TRBJ2-4; D is undetermined. Germline CDR1 and CDR2: DFQATT and SNEGSKA (reference sequence). Trimming stripped 0 bases from V and 2 bases from J, with 11 bases between. This CDR3 is built from 15 residues. The CDR3 here is CSARDRAGPKNIQYF. Here the CDR3 DNA reads TGCAGTGCTAGAGATAGGGCAGGACCCAAAAACATTCAGTACTTC.

This clonotype was picked up many times. The chain couples TRBV9 to TRBJ1-5, with TRBD1 matching over 8 bases. V shed 6 bases and J 2 bases; nucleotides not matched to a gene: 13. In germline, CDR1 is SGDLS, CDR2 YYNGEE. This CDR3 has 17 residues. CDR3 in amino acids: CASNPGTGLCGNQPQHF. DNA for the CDR3: TGTGCCAGCAACCCCGGGACAGGCCTTTGCGGCAATCAGCCCCAGCATTTT.

This clonotype was recorded at least ten times. V and J are TRBV20-1 and TRBJ2-1; D remains ambiguous. Trimming removed 5 bases at V and 1 base at J, with 9 bases between. Germline V gene data show CDR1 as DFQATT and CDR2 as SNEGSKA (reference sequence). The CDR3 contains 13 residues. The DNA for the CDR3 is TGCAGTGCTCGCGAGAGGTCCTACAATGAGCAGTTCTTC. This codes for CSARERSYNEQFF.

Details on this clonotype: A junction boundary mismatches the germline segment, possibly from a read error. The chain recombines TRBV28 with TRBJ1-5; possible D gene TRBD1, 5 bases. Germline loops: CDR1 MDHEN, CDR2 SYDVKM. This CDR3 has 15 amino acids. The CDR3 DNA sequence: TGTGCCAGCAGCCCCTGGGGGAGCGGCAACCAGCCCCAGCATTTT. This codes for CASSPWGSGNQPQHF.

This clonotype was counted ten times or more. The V call is TRBV5-1, the J call TRBJ2-5, with no clear D. From germline, CDR1 is SGHRS and CDR2 YFSETQ. Trimming cost V 0 bases and J 4 bases, with 13 bases left between them. CDR3 size: 15 residues. The CDR3 bases are TGCGCCAGCAGCTTGGGTGGAAGCTTCGGAGAGACCCAGTACTTC. The encoded protein is CASSLGGSFGETQYF. Looking up the rest from reference TRBV5-1 and TRBJ2-5 gives the full variable domain: KAGVTQTPRYLIKTRGQQVTLSCSPISGHRSVSWYQQTPGQGLQFLFEYFSETQRNKGNFPGRFSGRQFSNSRSEMNVSTLELGDSALYLCASSLGGSFGETQYFGPGTRLLVL.

The chain has TRBV7-2 and TRBJ2-1; no firm D call. V gave up 4 bases and J gave up 12 bases, with 16 bases separating them. This CDR3 spans 13 amino acids. The germline gives CDR1 SGHTA, CDR2 FQGNSA. The CDR3 sequence is CASSSTTVGGQFF. Written as DNA, the CDR3 is TGTGCCAGCAGCTCCACTACGGTGGGTGGGCAGTTCTTC.

Many counts were recorded for this clonotype. Here the CDR3 DNA reads TGCAGTGCTAGAGTGGCAGGCTGGAAAGGTGAGCAGTTCTTC. Translating it yields CSARVAGWKGEQFF. This chain connects TRBV20-1 to TRBJ2-1; D ambiguous. The V and J ends lost 1 base and 9 bases respectively, with 16 bases between them. This CDR3 comprises 14 residues. Germline values: CDR1 DFQATT, CDR2 SNEGSKA (reference sequence).

Comment on this clonotype: Since a much larger clone is just one base distant, this may be a read error. This chain links TRBV6-2 or TRBV6-3 with TRBJ1-4; TRBD1 aligns across 7 bases. There are 14 residues in the CDR3. Germline CDR1 reads MNHEY; CDR2 reads SVGEGT. CDR3 nucleotides: TGTGCCAGCAGTTACTCGACAGGGAATGAAGAACTGTTTTTT. It yields the protein CASSYSTGNEELFF.

As concerns this clonotype: A read error may account for a junction end that differs from germline. This chain links TRBV5-8 with TRBJ2-3; the D call may be TRBD1 or TRBD2 (5 bases each). Germline assignment: CDR1 SGHTS and CDR2 YDEGEE. The CDR3 totals 14 residues. The CDR3 DNA follows: TGTGCCAGCAGCTCCGCACGGGGCACAGATACGCGGTATTTT. The encoded protein is CASSSARGTDTRYF.

This clonotype was counted between two and nine times. J is TRBJ1-2 and V is TRBV28; D is uncertain. CDR1 is MDHEN and CDR2 is SYDVKM in the germline V gene. V was pared by 6 bases and J by 5 bases, with 7 bases between. CDR3 length: 11 residues. CDR3 in amino acids: CASSQRYGYTF. As DNA, the CDR3 is TGTGCCAGCAGCCAGCGGTATGGCTACACCTTC.

With regard to this clonotype: A much larger clone differs by one base, so this may be a read error. The rearrangement joins TRBV5-1 to TRBJ2-3; possibly TRBD2 for D (7 bases). Germline V gives CDR1 SGHRS, CDR2 YFSETQ. The length of the CDR3 is 15 residues. The DNA of the CDR3 is TGCGCCGGCAGCTTGGGAGGGGGGGCCGGAGATACGCAGTATTTT. It yields the protein CAGSLGGGAGDTQYF.

On this clonotype: A single base separates this from a much larger clone, so it may be a read error. This chain joins TRBV4-1 and TRBJ2-3, with 13 nucleotides matching TRBD2. Looked up from germline, CDR1 is MGHRA and CDR2 is YSYEKL. This CDR3 region has 17 residues. The CDR3 loop reads CAGSNGLAGASTDTQYF. CDR3 coding DNA: TGCGCCGGCAGCAATGGACTAGCGGGAGCTAGCACAGATACGCAGTATTTT.

This clonotype has a count of ten or more. The chain employs TRBV11-3 and TRBJ2-7; TRBD2 matches at 8 bases. The CDR3 is 20 residues long. Germline V gives CDR1 SGHNT, CDR2 YENEEA. Trimming cost V 4 bases and J 1 base; bases outside gene matches: 21. The CDR3 DNA follows: TGTGCCAGCAGCTCCCCCGATTTAGCGGGGACGCGTATTTATTCCTACGAGCAGTACTTC. Protein: CASSSPDLAGTRIYSYEQYF. The full variable domain, its missing parts supplied by reference TRBV11-3 and TRBJ2-7, is EAGVVQSPRYKIIEKKQPVAFWCNPISGHNTLYWYLQNLGQGPELLIRYENEEAVDDSQLPKDRFSAERLKGVDSTLKIQPAELGDSAVYLCASSSPDLAGTRIYSYEQYFGPGTRLTVT.

The table lists this clonotype with many counts. The chain couples TRBV10-1 to TRBJ2-7; no clear D. V gave up 3 bases and J gave up 6 bases, with 9 bases separating them. There are 12 residues in the CDR3. CDR1 WNHNN and CDR2 SYGVQD come from the germline V gene (reference sequence). DNA for the CDR3: TGCGCCAGCAGTGATAGGGTCGGCGAGCAGTACTTC. Its protein product is CASSDRVGEQYF.

The chain employs TRBV7-2 and TRBJ2-7, with a weak D call TRBD1 (6 bases). V gave up 4 bases and J gave up 3 bases, with 16 bases separating them. Germline V gives CDR1 SGHTA, CDR2 FQGNSA. The CDR3 is made up of 15 amino acids. The CDR3 region has the DNA TGTGCCAGCAGCTCAAGACAGGACTTACACTACGAGCAGTACTTC. Translating gives CASSSRQDLHYEQYF.

This clonotype was seen at least ten times. The chain uses TRBV20-1 and TRBJ2-7; 8 nucleotides line up with TRBD2. Trimming at V came to 0 bases and at J to 2 bases, leaving 0 bases not matched to a gene. The CDR3 is made up of 13 amino acids. Germline V lookup: CDR1 DFQATT, CDR2 SNEGSKA (reference sequence). The CDR3: CSAREGLAYEQYF. The CDR3 DNA sequence: TGCAGTGCTAGAGAGGGACTAGCCTACGAGCAGTACTTC.

This clonotype occurred many times. This sequence joins TRBV7-2 and TRBJ2-5, with a weak D call TRBD1 (6 bases). The CDR3 length is 14 residues. V was shortened by 5 bases and J by 5 bases, with 15 bases between the two germline ends. Per the germline V gene, CDR1 is SGHTA and CDR2 is FQGNSA. The CDR3 DNA reads as TGTGCCAGCAGCCCGACGACAGGTGGTGAGACCCAGTACTTC. Its translation: CASSPTTGGETQYF.

This clonotype was counted ten times or more. The chain is built from TRBV13 and TRBJ1-5, with D uncertain. CDR1 and CDR2 from the germline V gene are PRHDT and FYEKMQ (reference sequence). This CDR3 is 15 amino acids long. Trimming left V 0 bases short and J 8 bases short, with 14 bases between. The CDR3 DNA follows: TGTGCCAGCAGCTTAGGTGAGCCCCCTCTCAAGCCCCAGCATTTT. Its protein is CASSLGEPPLKPQHF. Full variable domain (rest looked up from reference TRBV13 and TRBJ1-5): AAGVIQSPRHLIKEKRETATLKCYPIPRHDTVYWYQQGPGQDPQFLISFYEKMQSDKGSIPDRFSAQQFSDYHSELNMSSLELGDSALYFCASSLGEPPLKPQHFGDGTRLSIL.

To note about this clonotype: A much larger clone differs by one base, so this may be a read error. The chain joins TRBV6-2 or TRBV6-3 to TRBJ2-7, with D perhaps TRBD1 (5 bases). This CDR3 contains 16 residues. Between the trimmed V and J ends, which lost 5 bases and 0 bases, there was a span of 17 bases. CDR1 and CDR2 from the germline V gene are MNHEY and SVGEGT. CDR3 protein: CASSLPAYRNSYEQYF. CDR3 nucleotide sequence: TGTGCCAGCAGTCTACCGGCTTACAGGAACTCCTACGAGCAGTACTTC.

A word on this clonotype: This clone may be a read error of a much larger clone one base away. The chain has TRBV4-1 and TRBJ2-1, with TRBD2 matching 11 bases. This CDR3 has 16 residues. The V and J ends lost 6 bases and 9 bases, in that order; junction bases with no gene match: 13. The germline V gene encodes CDR1 MGHRA and CDR2 YSYEKL. The DNA of the CDR3 is TGCGCCAGCAGTCCCTTGCCCTGGACTAGCGGGTTTGAGCAGTTCTTC. It encodes CASSPLPWTSGFEQFF.

The table lists this clonotype with many counts. CDR3 nucleotide sequence: TGTGCCAGCAGTTACTTGGGGGAGCTGTTTTTT. Translating gives CASSYLGELFF. The chain couples TRBV6-5 to TRBJ2-2; D not resolved. Between the trimmed V and J ends, which lost 1 base and 8 bases, there was a span of 2 bases. CDR1 and CDR2 (germline): MNHEY, SVGAGI. The CDR3 has 11 residues.

Concerning this clonotype: A much larger clone lies a single base off, so this may be a read error. The chain has TRBV4-2 and TRBJ2-3, with D perhaps matching TRBD2 (5 bases). In germline, CDR1 is LGHNA, CDR2 YNFKEQ. The V end lost 0 bases, the J end lost 0 bases, and 10 bases lay between the germline ends. The CDR3 contains 16 residues. This CDR3 is CASSQERASSTDTQYF. DNA for the CDR3: TGTGCCAGCAGCCAAGAGCGGGCTAGCAGCACAGATACGCAGTATTTT.